A single sample is the source of the 25 T cell receptor beta chains below, sequenced in a study of CD8 T cells in Susac syndrome. Random hexamers were used to reverse transcribe about 0.5 to 1 ug of RNA. TCRdb re-derived calls from the immunoSEQ multiplex PCR reads in MiXCR, one entry per CDR3 protein. Of 250,000 to 300,000 distinct CDR3 sequences listed, around 89% are singletons. Source material: CD8+ T cells from PBMCs. The receptors stem from a human donor with multiple sclerosis.

The chain uses TRBV9 and TRBJ2-1; no reliable D call. CDR3 length: 12 amino acids. The V end lost 0 bases, the J end lost 6 bases, and 4 bases lay between the germline ends. Looked up from germline, CDR1 is SGDLS and CDR2 is YYNGEE. The CDR3 nucleotides are TGTGCCAGCAGCGTAGGTAGCAATGAGCAGTTCTTC. Translating gives CASSVGSNEQFF.

This chain connects TRBV4-3 to TRBJ2-3; maybe TRBD1 (5 bases). Per germline, CDR1 LGHNA and CDR2 YSLEER. V lost 3 bases and J 8 bases, leaving 15 bases between the germline ends. This CDR3 is 14 amino acids long. In DNA, the CDR3 is TGCGCCAGCAGCCAGCTCATAGGGGAACCTACGCAGTATTTT. Translation: CASSQLIGEPTQYF.

This clonotype occurred a few times. CDR3 in amino acids: CASTHALGNLYEQYF. The CDR3 DNA is TGTGCCAGCACCCACGCCTTGGGCAATCTCTACGAGCAGTACTTC. The V and J genes are TRBV6-1 and TRBJ2-7, with D uncertain. Germline V gene lookup returns CDR1 MNHNS and CDR2 SASEGT. The CDR3 sequence is 15 residues long. Trimming removed 7 bases from V and 3 bases from J, with 19 bases in between.

Points on this clonotype: One end of the junction does not line up with germline, which may come from a read error. The chain uses TRBV7-7 and TRBJ2-5, with 9 bases matching TRBD1. The CDR3 contains 14 residues. Germline CDR1 SSHAT, CDR2 FNYEAQ (reference sequence). The CDR3 region has the DNA TGTGCTAGCAGCTTCACAGGGGGCGAGGAGACCCAGTACTTC. It is translated as CASSFTGGEETQYF.

This clonotype was seen once. The CDR3 loop reads CASSLVVNNSPLHF. CDR3 bases: TGTGCCAGCAGTTTGGTGGTCAATAATTCACCCCTCCACTTT. This sequence joins TRBV28 and TRBJ1-6; D is undetermined. Trimming shortened V by 3 bases and J by 5 bases, and 8 bases separated the two germline ends. This CDR3 contains 14 residues. Germline V CDR1 and CDR2: MDHEN, SYDVKM.

The CDR3, as DNA: TGTGCCAGCAGCCCGCCCAGGGTATCCTACGAGCAGTACTTC. It encodes CASSPPRVSYEQYF. The chain couples TRBV7-8 to TRBJ2-7, with a tentative D call TRBD1 (5 bases). V was shortened by 5 bases and J by 1 base, with 12 bases between the two germline ends. The CDR3 covers 14 residues. The V gene's germline CDR1 is SGHVS and CDR2 FQNEAQ. Supplemented by reference TRBV7-8 and TRBJ2-7, the full variable domain reads GAGVSQSPRYKVAKRGQDVALRCDPISGHVSLFWYQQALGQGPEFLTYFQNEAQLDKSGLPSDRFFAERPEGSVSTLKIQRTQQEDSAVYLCASSPPRVSYEQYFGPGTRLTVT.

The V gene is TRBV12-3 or TRBV12-4, the J gene TRBJ2-2, with a tentative D call TRBD1 (6 bases). V shed 6 bases and J shed 6 bases, with 17 bases lying between them. The CDR3 loop spans 15 amino acids. The CDR3 spells CASSLDSGFSGELFF. Here the CDR3 DNA reads TGTGCCAGCAGCCTGGACAGCGGATTTTCCGGGGAGCTGTTTTTT.

V gene TRBV2 combines with J gene TRBJ2-3; 7 positions agree with TRBD1. V was clipped by 10 bases and J by 2 bases; unmatched bases: 6. CDR3 size: 13 residues. The germline gives CDR1 SNHLY, CDR2 FYNNEI. In nucleotides, the CDR3 is TGTGCCATGCAGGACAGGTACACAGATACGCAGTATTTT. Translating gives CAMQDRYTDTQYF.

The chain carries TRBV5-1 and TRBJ1-2; D gene ambiguous. V was pared by 6 bases and J by 0 bases, with 9 bases between. Germline V gene lookup returns CDR1 SGHRS and CDR2 YFSETQ. CDR3 length: 13 amino acids. The CDR3 spells CASMDSPNYGYTF. CDR3 bases: TGCGCCAGCATGGACTCTCCTAACTATGGCTACACCTTC.

The chain recombines TRBV27 with TRBJ2-2, with a possible D match to TRBD1 (6 bases). This CDR3 is 14 amino acids long. Trimming shortened V by 5 bases and J by 1 base, and 8 bases separated the two germline ends. Germline CDR1 is MNHEY and CDR2 is SMNVEV (reference sequence). The CDR3 is CASSQQGNTGELFF. DNA of the CDR3: TGTGCCAGCAGTCAACAGGGGAACACCGGGGAGCTGTTTTTT.

J is TRBJ2-7 and V is TRBV27; a weak D match, TRBD1 (6 bases). Germline V gene data show CDR1 as MNHEY and CDR2 as SMNVEV (reference sequence). V shed 5 bases and J shed 5 bases, with 10 bases lying between them. The CDR3 has 12 residues. CDR3 in DNA: TGTGCCAGCAGTACAGGGTTCCACGAGCAGTACTTC. It codes for CASSTGFHEQYF.

The chain carries TRBV11-3 and TRBJ2-4; D call uncertain. Germline CDR1 reads SGHNT; CDR2 reads YENEEA. The CDR3 loop spans 13 amino acids. The V end lost 1 base, the J end lost 8 bases, and 9 bases lay between the germline ends. CDR3 bases: TGTGCCAGCAGCTTAGCACATTTGGACATTCAGTACTTC. Translated: CASSLAHLDIQYF.

This clonotype was counted once. The V call is TRBV7-9, the J call TRBJ2-3; D is possibly TRBD2 (6 bases). Germline V lookup: CDR1 SEHNR, CDR2 FQNEAQ (reference sequence). This CDR3 contains 18 residues. With 5 bases removed from V and 3 bases from J, the gap between germline ends came to 24 bases. Here the CDR3 reads CASSGRVRGPIATDTQYF. The DNA for the CDR3 is TGTGCCAGCAGCGGACGGGTGCGGGGCCCCATAGCGACAGATACGCAGTATTTT.

The genes are TRBV5-1 and TRBJ2-3; D unresolved. V shed 0 bases and J shed 0 bases, with 20 bases lying between them. This CDR3 spans 19 amino acids. CDR1 and CDR2 from the germline V gene are SGHRS and YFSETQ. This CDR3 is CASSLARFTPPSSTDTQYF. The CDR3 region has the DNA TGCGCCAGCAGCTTGGCCCGATTTACTCCACCTAGTAGCACAGATACGCAGTATTTT.

The V gene is TRBV4-1, the J gene TRBJ2-5; a weak D match, TRBD1 (5 bases). Trimming removed 1 base at V and 1 base at J, with 7 bases between. In germline, CDR1 is MGHRA, CDR2 YSYEKL. The CDR3 length is 14 residues. The DNA of the CDR3 is TGCGCCAGCAGCCAAGCAAGGGGCCAAGAGACCCAGTACTTC. This sequence encodes CASSQARGQETQYF.

V gene TRBV27 combines with J gene TRBJ2-1; D uncertain. With 5 bases removed from V and 2 bases from J, the gap between germline ends came to 13 bases. The CDR3 extends over 15 amino acids. Germline CDR1 and CDR2: MNHEY and SMNVEV (reference sequence). The DNA of the CDR3 is TGTGCCAGCAGTCCCCTGGCCCCGGCCTACAATGAGCAGTTCTTC. Amino acids: CASSPLAPAYNEQFF.

The chain recombines TRBV19 with TRBJ1-2; 7 nucleotides align to TRBD1. The trim removed 7 bases at V and 6 bases at J, leaving 11 bases unmatched. Germline V CDR1 and CDR2: LNHDA, SQIVND (reference sequence). The CDR3 totals 14 residues. This CDR3 is CASTLTGAADGYTF. As DNA, the CDR3 is TGTGCCAGTACATTAACAGGGGCCGCAGATGGCTACACCTTC.

The chain carries TRBV30 and TRBJ2-3; maybe TRBD1 (6 bases). Deletions cut 8 bases from V and 9 bases from J, with 27 bases between. Germline V gene data show CDR1 as GTSNPN and CDR2 as SVGIG (reference sequence). The CDR3 extends over 15 amino acids. The CDR3 protein is CARDVMGAREETQYF. CDR3 DNA: TGTGCCCGGGACGTCATGGGGGCGCGAGAGGAAACGCAGTATTTT.

This clonotype was detected once. This sequence joins TRBV7-9 and TRBJ1-2, with 8 bases aligning to TRBD1. CDR3 length equals 14 residues. Germline-derived CDR1 and CDR2 are SEHNR and FQNEAQ (reference sequence). The V gene end was trimmed by 2 bases and the J gene end by 6 bases; junction bases not matched to a gene: 5. CDR3 residues: CASSLPGGVDGYTF. Here the CDR3 DNA reads TGTGCCAGCAGCTTACCAGGGGGCGTGGATGGCTACACCTTC.

The chain employs TRBV24-1 and TRBJ2-1; D ambiguous. Germline CDR1 reads KGHDR; CDR2 reads SFDVKD. The length of the CDR3 is 12 residues. V was shortened by 0 bases and J by 5 bases, with 1 base between the two germline ends. DNA for the CDR3: TGTGCCACCAGTGATTTGGACAATGAGCAGTTCTTC. It codes for CATSDLDNEQFF.

The chain recombines TRBV11-3 with TRBJ2-3; 9 positions agree with TRBD2. The CDR3 length is 18 residues. Germline loops: CDR1 SGHNT, CDR2 YENEEA. J gave up 4 bases and V 0 bases, and 11 bases lay outside the gene matches. The CDR3 DNA is TGTGCCAGCAGCTTAGATCACCTAGGCGCGGGAGGGCCAGATACGCAGTATTTT. It translates to CASSLDHLGAGGPDTQYF.

The chain carries TRBV12-5 and TRBJ2-1, with D maybe TRBD1 (5 bases). V lost 4 bases to trimming and J lost 8 bases, with 21 bases between them. The CDR3 runs 16 residues. The germline V gene has CDR1 LGHNT and CDR2 FRNRAP. The CDR3 sequence: CASGSPLPSGSDEQFF. The CDR3 coding sequence is TGTGCTAGTGGTTCTCCCCTGCCCTCAGGGTCCGATGAGCAGTTCTTC. The variable domain in full, with the rest retrieved from reference TRBV12-5 and TRBJ2-1, is DARVTQTPRHKVTEMGQEVTMRCQPILGHNTVFWYRQTMMQGLELLAYFRNRAPLDDSGMPKDRFSAEMPDATLATLKIQPSEPRDSAVYFCASGSPLPSGSDEQFFGPGTRLTVL.

J is TRBJ1-1 and V is TRBV28; D may be TRBD1 (5 bases). The CDR3 length is 15 residues. Trimming cost V 6 bases and J 3 bases, with 17 bases left between them. CDR1 is MDHEN, CDR2 SYDVKM, per germline. The CDR3 bases are TGTGCCAGCAGCTTTAGGGGCCTTATGTACACTGAAGCTTTCTTT. Encoded protein: CASSFRGLMYTEAFF.

The gene calls are TRBV20-1 and TRBJ2-5; TRBD2 is a possible D gene (5 bases). CDR3 length equals 14 residues. Germline V lookup: CDR1 DFQATT, CDR2 SNEGSKA (reference sequence). V was trimmed by 6 bases and J by 5 bases, leaving 19 bases between them. The chain's CDR3 is CSATSGDPRETQYF. The CDR3 region has the DNA TGCAGTGCGACCAGCGGAGACCCTCGGGAGACCCAGTACTTC.

The chain employs TRBV20-1 and TRBJ1-2; D uncertain. Germline V gene sequence: CDR1 DFQATT, CDR2 SNEGSKA (reference sequence). The CDR3 is 17 residues long. Trimming left V 1 base short and J 4 bases short, with 22 bases between. The DNA of the CDR3 is TGCAGTGCTAGAGTTTCTGACTTCCAGGAATTACCCTATGGCTACACCTTC. Translated: CSARVSDFQELPYGYTF.